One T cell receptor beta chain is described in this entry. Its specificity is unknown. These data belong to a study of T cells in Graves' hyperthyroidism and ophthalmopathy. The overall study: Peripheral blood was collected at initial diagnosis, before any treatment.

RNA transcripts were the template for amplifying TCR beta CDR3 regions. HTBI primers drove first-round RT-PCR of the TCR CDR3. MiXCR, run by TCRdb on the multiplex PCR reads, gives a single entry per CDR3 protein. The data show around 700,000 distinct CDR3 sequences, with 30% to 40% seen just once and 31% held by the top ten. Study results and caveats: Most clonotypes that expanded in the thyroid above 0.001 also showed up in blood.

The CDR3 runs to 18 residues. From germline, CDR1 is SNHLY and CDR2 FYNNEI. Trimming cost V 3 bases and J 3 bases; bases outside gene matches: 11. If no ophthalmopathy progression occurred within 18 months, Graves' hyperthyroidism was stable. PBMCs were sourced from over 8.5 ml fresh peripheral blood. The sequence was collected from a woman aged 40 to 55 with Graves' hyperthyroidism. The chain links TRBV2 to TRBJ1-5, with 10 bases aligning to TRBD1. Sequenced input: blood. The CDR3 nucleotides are TGTGCCAGCAGTGACAACGATTGGGACAGGGGTAACAATCAGCCCCAGCATTTT. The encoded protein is CASSDNDWDRGNNQPQHF.